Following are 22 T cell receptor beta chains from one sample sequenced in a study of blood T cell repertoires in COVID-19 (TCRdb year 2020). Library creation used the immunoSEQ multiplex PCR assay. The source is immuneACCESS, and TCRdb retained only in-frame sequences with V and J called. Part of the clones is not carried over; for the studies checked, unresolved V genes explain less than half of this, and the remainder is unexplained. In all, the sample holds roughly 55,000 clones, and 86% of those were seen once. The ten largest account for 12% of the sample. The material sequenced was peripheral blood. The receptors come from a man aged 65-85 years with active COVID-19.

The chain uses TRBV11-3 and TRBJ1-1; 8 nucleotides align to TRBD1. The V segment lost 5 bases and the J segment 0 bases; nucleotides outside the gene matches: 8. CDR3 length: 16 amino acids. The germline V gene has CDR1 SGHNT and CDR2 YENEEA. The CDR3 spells CASSAGQGELNTEAFF. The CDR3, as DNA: TGTGCCAGCAGCGCCGGACAGGGCGAATTGAACACTGAAGCTTTCTTT. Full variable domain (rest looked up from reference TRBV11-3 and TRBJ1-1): EAGVVQSPRYKIIEKKQPVAFWCNPISGHNTLYWYLQNLGQGPELLIRYENEEAVDDSQLPKDRFSAERLKGVDSTLKIQPAELGDSAVYLCASSAGQGELNTEAFFGQGTRLTVV.

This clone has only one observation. For the CDR3, the DNA is TGTGCCAGCCTAAACAGGGGGGGTAATTCACCCCTCCACTTT. This encodes CASLNRGGNSPLHF. The chain is built from TRBV2 and TRBJ1-6; 8 nucleotides line up with TRBD1. The germline V gene encodes CDR1 SNHLY and CDR2 FYNNEI. The V gene end was trimmed by 8 bases and the J gene end by 6 bases; junction bases not matched to a gene: 6. CDR3 length: 14 amino acids. Using reference TRBV2 and TRBJ1-6 for the parts outside the CDR3, the full variable domain is EPEVTQTPSHQVTQMGQEVILRCVPISNHLYFYWYRQILGQKVEFLVSFYNNEISEKSEIFDDQFSVERPDGSNFTLKIRSTKLEDSAMYFCASLNRGGNSPLHFGNGTRLTVT.

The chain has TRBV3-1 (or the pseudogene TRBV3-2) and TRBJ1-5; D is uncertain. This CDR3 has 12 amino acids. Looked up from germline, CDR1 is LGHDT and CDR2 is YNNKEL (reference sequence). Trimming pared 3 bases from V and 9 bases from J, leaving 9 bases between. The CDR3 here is CASSQSEGPQHF. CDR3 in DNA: TGTGCCAGCAGCCAGTCAGAGGGGCCCCAGCATTTT.

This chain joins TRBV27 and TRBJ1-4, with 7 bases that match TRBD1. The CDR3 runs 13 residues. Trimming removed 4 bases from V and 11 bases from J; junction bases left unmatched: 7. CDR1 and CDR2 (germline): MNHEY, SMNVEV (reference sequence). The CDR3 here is CASSSRGRFKLFF. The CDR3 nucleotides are TGTGCCAGCAGTTCGAGGGGGCGCTTCAAACTGTTTTTT.

The CDR3 loop is CASSREQGAGAGDTQYF. The CDR3 DNA reads as TGCGCCAGCAGCCGCGAACAGGGGGCCGGGGCAGGAGATACGCAGTATTTT. The V call is TRBV4-1, the J call TRBJ2-3, with 9 bases lining up with TRBD1. J gave up 5 bases and V 4 bases, and 13 bases lay outside the gene matches. Germline lookup yields CDR1 MGHRA and CDR2 YSYEKL. The CDR3 runs to 17 residues.

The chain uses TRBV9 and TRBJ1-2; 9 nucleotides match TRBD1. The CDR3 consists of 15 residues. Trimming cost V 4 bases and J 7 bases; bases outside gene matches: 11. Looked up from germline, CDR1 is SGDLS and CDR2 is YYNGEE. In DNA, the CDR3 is TGTGCCAGCAGCCCCTGGGACAGGGATCCGGGTGGCTACACCTTC. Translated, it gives CASSPWDRDPGGYTF.

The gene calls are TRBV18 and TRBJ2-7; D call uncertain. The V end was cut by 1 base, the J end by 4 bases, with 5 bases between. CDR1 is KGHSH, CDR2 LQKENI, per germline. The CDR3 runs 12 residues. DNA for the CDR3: TGTGCCAGCTCACCACGTAGATACGAGCAGTACTTC. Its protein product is CASSPRRYEQYF.

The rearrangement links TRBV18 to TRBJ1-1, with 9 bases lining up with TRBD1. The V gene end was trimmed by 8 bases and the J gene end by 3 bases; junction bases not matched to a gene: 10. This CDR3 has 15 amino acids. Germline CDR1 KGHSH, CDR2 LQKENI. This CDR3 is CASRSTTGGDTEAFF. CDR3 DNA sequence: TGTGCCAGCCGCTCCACTACAGGGGGCGACACTGAAGCTTTCTTT.

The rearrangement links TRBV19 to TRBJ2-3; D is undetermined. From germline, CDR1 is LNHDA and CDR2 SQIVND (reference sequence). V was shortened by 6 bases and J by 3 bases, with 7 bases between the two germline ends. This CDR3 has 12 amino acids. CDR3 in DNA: TGTGCCAGTAGGACCGGGACAGATACGCAGTATTTT. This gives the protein CASRTGTDTQYF. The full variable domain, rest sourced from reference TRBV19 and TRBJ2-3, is DGGITQSPKYLFRKEGQNVTLSCEQNLNHDAMYWYRQDPGQGLRLIYYSQIVNDFQKGDIAEGYSVSREKKESFPLTVTSAQKNPTAFYLCASRTGTDTQYFGPGTRLTVL.

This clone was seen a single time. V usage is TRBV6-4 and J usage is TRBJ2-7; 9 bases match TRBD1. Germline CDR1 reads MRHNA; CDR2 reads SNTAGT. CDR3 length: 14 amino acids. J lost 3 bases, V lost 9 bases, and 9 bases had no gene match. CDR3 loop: CARGGQGDRYEQYF. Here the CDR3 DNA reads TGTGCCAGGGGGGGACAGGGTGACCGCTACGAGCAGTACTTC.

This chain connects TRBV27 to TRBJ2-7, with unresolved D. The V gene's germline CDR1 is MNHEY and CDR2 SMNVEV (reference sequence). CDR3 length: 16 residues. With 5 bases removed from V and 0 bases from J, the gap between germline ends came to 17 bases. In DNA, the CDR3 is TGTGCCAGCAGTCCCTCGACATACCACCTCTCCTACGAGCAGTACTTC. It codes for CASSPSTYHLSYEQYF.

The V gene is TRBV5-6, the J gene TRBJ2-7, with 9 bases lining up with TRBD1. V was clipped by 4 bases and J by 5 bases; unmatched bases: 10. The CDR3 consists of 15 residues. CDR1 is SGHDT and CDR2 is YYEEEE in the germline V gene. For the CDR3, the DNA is TGTGCCAGCAGCCTTTCCGGGACAGGGAGCCACGAGCAGTACTTC. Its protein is CASSLSGTGSHEQYF.

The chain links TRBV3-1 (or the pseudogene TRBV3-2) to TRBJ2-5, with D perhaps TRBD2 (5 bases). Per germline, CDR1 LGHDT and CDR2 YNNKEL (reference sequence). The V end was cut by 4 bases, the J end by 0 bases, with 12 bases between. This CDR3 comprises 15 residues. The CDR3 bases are TGTGCCAGCAGCCCTGGACGGAGGTACCAAGAGACCCAGTACTTC. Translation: CASSPGRRYQETQYF.

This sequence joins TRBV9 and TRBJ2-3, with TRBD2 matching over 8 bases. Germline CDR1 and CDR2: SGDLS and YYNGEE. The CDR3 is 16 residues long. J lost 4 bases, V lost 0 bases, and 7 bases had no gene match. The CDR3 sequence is CASSVGMAGGPDTQYF. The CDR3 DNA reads TGTGCCAGCAGCGTAGGCATGGCGGGGGGACCAGATACGCAGTATTTT.

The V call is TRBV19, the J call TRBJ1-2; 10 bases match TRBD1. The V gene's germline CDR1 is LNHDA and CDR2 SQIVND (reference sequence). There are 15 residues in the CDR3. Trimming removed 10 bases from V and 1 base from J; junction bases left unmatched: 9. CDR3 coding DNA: TGTGCCACGAAATTAGGGACAGGGGTTAACTATGGCTACACCTTC. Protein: CATKLGTGVNYGYTF.

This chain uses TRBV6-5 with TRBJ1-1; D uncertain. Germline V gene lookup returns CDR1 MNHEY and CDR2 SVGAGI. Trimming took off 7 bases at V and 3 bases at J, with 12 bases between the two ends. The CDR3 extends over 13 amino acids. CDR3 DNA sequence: TGTGCCAGCACTCCGGGGTTGGACACTGAAGCTTTCTTT. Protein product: CASTPGLDTEAFF.

The CDR3 DNA sequence: TGCGCCAGCAGCCCCGGGGGTAGCGGGGGGGCCTTCGTCCCCTACGAGCAGTACTTC. As protein: CASSPGGSGGAFVPYEQYF. This sequence joins TRBV5-1 and TRBJ2-7; 11 nucleotides line up with TRBD2. Trimming cost V 4 bases and J 2 bases; bases outside gene matches: 17. Germline V lookup: CDR1 SGHRS, CDR2 YFSETQ. CDR3 length: 19 amino acids.

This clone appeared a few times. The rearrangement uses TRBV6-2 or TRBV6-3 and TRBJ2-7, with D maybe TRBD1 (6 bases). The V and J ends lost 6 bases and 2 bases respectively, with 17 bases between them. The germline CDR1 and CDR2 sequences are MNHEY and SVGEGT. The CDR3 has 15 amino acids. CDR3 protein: CASSTSAGDAYEQYF. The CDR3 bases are TGTGCCAGCAGCACCTCCGCAGGGGACGCCTACGAGCAGTACTTC.

The CDR3 region is CASSLLVRVTNEQFF. The CDR3 DNA follows: TGTGCCAGCAGCTTGTTGGTCAGGGTGACGAATGAGCAGTTCTTC. The chain employs TRBV5-6 and TRBJ2-1, with TRBD1 as a possible D gene (5 bases). There are 15 residues in the CDR3. CDR1 SGHDT and CDR2 YYEEEE come from the germline V gene. Trimming cost V 1 base and J 7 bases, with 15 bases left between them.

This chain's CDR3 is CASGRSFNYGYTF. CDR3 nucleotides: TGTGCCAGCGGTAGGAGCTTTAACTATGGCTACACCTTC. J is TRBJ1-2 and V is TRBV28; D not resolved. Germline V lookup: CDR1 MDHEN, CDR2 SYDVKM. CDR3 length: 13 residues. V lost 8 bases and J lost 1, with 11 bases in between.

CDR3 coding DNA: TGCGCCAGCAGTGTCCGGGAACTAGCGGGGGGAGCAGATACGCAGTATTTT. Translating it yields CASSVRELAGGADTQYF. This chain joins TRBV10-2 and TRBJ2-3; 12 bases match TRBD2. CDR1 is WSHSY and CDR2 is SAAADI in the germline V gene. J was trimmed by 4 bases and V by 4 bases; bases with no gene match: 9. The CDR3 runs to 17 residues.

This CDR3 is CASSPQSGSYNEQFF. For the CDR3, the DNA is TGTGCCAGCTCCCCGCAGTCGGGCTCCTACAATGAGCAGTTCTTC. The genes are TRBV18 and TRBJ2-1; no reliable D call. Germline assignment: CDR1 KGHSH and CDR2 LQKENI. The CDR3 contains 15 residues. V was trimmed by 6 bases and J by 0 bases, leaving 12 bases between them.